This T cell receptor (beta chain) derives from a study of response to subunit inactivated influenza vaccine. Study-level findings and limits: The authors suggested that every seasonal influenza vaccination recruits few new T cells.

TCRdb processed the RT-PCR reads anew with MiXCR; each CDR3 protein has one entry. Of about 240,000 distinct CDR3 sequences listed, 9% to 15% were seen once; the top ten hold 7.8%. This CDR3 is 16 amino acids long. V shed 8 bases and J shed 5 bases, with 21 bases lying between them. Germline values: CDR1 SNHLY, CDR2 FYNNEI. This clonotype was seen a few times. The antigen remains unidentified. The genes are TRBV2 and TRBJ2-2, with a weak D call TRBD2 (5 bases). The specimen was non-naive T cells sorted from PBMCs, collected less than 15 days before vaccination. This receptor was taken from a man aged 45-65 years who received an inactivated influenza vaccine. The chain's CDR3 is CASGNRSPRGTGELFF. DNA for the CDR3: TGTGCCAGCGGTAATCGATCACCACGAGGGACCGGGGAGCTGTTTTTT.